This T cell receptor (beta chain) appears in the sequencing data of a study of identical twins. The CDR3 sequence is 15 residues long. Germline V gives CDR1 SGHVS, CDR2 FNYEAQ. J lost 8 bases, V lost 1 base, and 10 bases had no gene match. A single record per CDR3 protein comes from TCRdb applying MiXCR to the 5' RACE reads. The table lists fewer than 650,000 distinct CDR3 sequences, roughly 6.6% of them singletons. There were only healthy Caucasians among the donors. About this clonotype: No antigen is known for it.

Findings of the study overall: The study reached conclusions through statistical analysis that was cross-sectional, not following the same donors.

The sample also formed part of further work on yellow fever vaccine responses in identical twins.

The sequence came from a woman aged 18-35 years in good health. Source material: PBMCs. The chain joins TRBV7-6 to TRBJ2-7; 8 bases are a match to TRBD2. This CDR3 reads CASSLGGGPYTQQYF. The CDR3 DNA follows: TGTGCCAGCAGCTTAGGCGGGGGGCCCTATACCCAGCAGTACTTC.